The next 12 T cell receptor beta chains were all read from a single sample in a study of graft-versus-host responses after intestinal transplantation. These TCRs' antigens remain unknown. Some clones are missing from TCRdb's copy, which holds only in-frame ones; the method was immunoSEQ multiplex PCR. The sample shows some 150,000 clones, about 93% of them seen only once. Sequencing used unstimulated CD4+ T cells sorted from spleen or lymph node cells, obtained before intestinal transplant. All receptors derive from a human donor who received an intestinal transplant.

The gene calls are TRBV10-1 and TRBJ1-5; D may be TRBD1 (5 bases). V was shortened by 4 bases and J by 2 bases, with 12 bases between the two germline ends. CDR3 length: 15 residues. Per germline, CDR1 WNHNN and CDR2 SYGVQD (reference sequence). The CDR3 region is CASSGGPGGNQPQHF. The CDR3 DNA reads TGCGCCAGCAGTGGGGGTCCGGGGGGCAATCAGCCCCAGCATTTT.

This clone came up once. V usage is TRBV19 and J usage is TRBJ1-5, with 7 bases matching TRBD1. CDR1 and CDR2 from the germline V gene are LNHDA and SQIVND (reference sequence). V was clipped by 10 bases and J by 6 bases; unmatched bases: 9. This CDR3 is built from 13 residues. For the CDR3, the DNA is TGTGCCACCAACCGACAGGGCGGTCAGCCCCAGCATTTT. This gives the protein CATNRQGGQPQHF.

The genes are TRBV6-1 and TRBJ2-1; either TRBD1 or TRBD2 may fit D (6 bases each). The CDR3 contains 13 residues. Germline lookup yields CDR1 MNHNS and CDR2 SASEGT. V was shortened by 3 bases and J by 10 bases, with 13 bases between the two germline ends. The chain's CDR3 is CASSDFKGGEQFF. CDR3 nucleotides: TGTGCCAGCAGTGATTTTAAAGGGGGGGAGCAGTTCTTC.

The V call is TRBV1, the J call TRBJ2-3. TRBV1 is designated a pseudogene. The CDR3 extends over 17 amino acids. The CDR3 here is CTSSQDLTRRLGDTQYF. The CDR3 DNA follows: TGCACCAGCAGCCAAGATCTAACGCGCCGGTTAGGAGATACGCAGTATTTT.

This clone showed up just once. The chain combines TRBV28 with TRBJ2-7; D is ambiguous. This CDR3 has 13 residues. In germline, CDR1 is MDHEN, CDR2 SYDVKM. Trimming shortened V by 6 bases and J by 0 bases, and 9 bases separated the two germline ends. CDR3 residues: CASRSSDSYEQYF. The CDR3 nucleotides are TGTGCCAGCAGGTCCTCAGACTCCTACGAGCAGTACTTC.

The CDR3 loop reads CASSFETEGEQFF. CDR3 in DNA: TGTGCCAGCAGCTTCGAGACAGAGGGAGAGCAGTTCTTC. V is TRBV11-3 and J is TRBJ2-1; perhaps D is TRBD1 or TRBD2 (5 bases each). Trimming took 3 bases from V and 10 from J, leaving 13 bases between them. The CDR3 runs to 13 residues. Germline assignment: CDR1 SGHNT and CDR2 YENEEA.

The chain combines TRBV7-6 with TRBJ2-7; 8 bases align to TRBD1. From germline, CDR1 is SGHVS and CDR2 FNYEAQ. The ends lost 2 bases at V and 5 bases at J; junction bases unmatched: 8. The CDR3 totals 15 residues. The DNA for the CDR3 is TGTGCCAGCAGCTTATATCAGGGGGCGGGGAACGAGCAGTACTTC. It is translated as CASSLYQGAGNEQYF.

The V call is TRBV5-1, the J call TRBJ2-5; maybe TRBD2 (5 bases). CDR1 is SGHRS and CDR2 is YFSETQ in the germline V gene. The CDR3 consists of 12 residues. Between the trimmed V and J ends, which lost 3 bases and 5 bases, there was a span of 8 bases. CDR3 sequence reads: CASSYPGETQYF. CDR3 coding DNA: TGCGCCAGCAGCTACCCGGGGGAGACCCAGTACTTC.

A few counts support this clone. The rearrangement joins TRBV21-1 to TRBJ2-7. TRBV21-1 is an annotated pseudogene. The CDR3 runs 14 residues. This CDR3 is CASLDSSGVLEQYF. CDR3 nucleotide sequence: TGTGCCAGTCTAGACTCCTCTGGGGTGCTTGAGCAGTACTTC.

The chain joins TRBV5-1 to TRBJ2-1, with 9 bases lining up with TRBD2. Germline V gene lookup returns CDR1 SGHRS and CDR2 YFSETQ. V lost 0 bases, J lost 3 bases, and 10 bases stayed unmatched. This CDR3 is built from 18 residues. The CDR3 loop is CASSLGVAGGPGYNEQFF. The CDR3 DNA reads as TGCGCCAGCAGCTTGGGGGTGGCGGGAGGGCCGGGCTACAATGAGCAGTTCTTC. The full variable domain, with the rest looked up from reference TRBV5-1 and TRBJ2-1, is KAGVTQTPRYLIKTRGQQVTLSCSPISGHRSVSWYQQTPGQGLQFLFEYFSETQRNKGNFPGRFSGRQFSNSRSEMNVSTLELGDSALYLCASSLGVAGGPGYNEQFFGPGTRLTVL.

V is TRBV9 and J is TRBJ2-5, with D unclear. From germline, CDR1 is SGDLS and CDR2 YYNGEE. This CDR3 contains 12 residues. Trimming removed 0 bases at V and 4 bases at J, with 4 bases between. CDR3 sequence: CASSVGGETQYF. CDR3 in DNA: TGTGCCAGCAGCGTAGGAGGAGAGACCCAGTACTTC.

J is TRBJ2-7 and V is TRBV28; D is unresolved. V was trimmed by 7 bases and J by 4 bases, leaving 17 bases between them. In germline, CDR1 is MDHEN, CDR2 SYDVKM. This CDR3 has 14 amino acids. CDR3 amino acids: CASNPSRPPYEQYF. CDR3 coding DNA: TGTGCCAGCAATCCATCTAGGCCCCCGTACGAGCAGTACTTC. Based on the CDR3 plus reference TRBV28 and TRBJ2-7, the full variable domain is DVKVTQSSRYLVKRTGEKVFLECVQDMDHENMFWYRQDPGLGLRLIYFSYDVKMKEKGDIPEGYSVSREKKERFSLILESASTNQTSMYLCASNPSRPPYEQYFGPGTRLTVT.